A selection of T cell receptor beta chains follows, all from one sample in a study of blood T cells in healthy people across ages. TCRdb recomputed calls from the 5' RACE reads with MiXCR, one row per CDR3 protein. The sample consists of over 600,000 distinct CDR3 sequences, roughly 21% of them appearing once. Source material: blood. The receptors come from a man between 65 and 85 years old in good health. Each CDR3 is given without its conserved first and last residue.

j_call v_call cdr3_aa
TRBJ2-5 TRBV15 ATSRDVASLETQY
TRBJ2-5 TRBV5-1 ASSGGPLEEQY
TRBJ2-1 TRBV3-1 ASSQGGGLAAIFGQF
TRBJ1-5 TRBV18 ASSPGWRGNQPQH
TRBJ2-2 TRBV7-6 ASSPGTSGSSGELF
TRBJ2-5 TRBV12-3/TRBV12-4 ASILGGFQETQY
TRBJ2-7 TRBV6-2/TRBV6-3 ASDSPVITAYEQY
TRBJ2-7 TRBV28 ASTERRALSSYEQY
TRBJ2-3 TRBV29-1 SVEADSTDTQY
TRBJ2-1 TRBV20-1 SPLVQNEQF
TRBJ2-2 TRBV20-1 SARQGADTGELF
NA TRBV6-5 AARTGRSVAYEQY
TRBJ2-5 TRBV9 ASSPRGGQETQY
TRBJ2-2 TRBV4-1 ASSQWSQGNTGELF
TRBJ2-5 TRBV6-6 ASSYSGTSGIAY
TRBJ2-6 TRBV18 TSSPGRSGANVLT
TRBJ2-3 TRBV5-4 ASRTGLAADTQY
TRBJ2-3 TRBV7-3 ASSPQGTGGNTQY
TRBJ2-5 TRBV20-1 SARSPGGQETQY
TRBJ2-3 TRBV18 ASSQDTQY
TRBJ1-5 TRBV21-1 ASSKVGDRALCNQPQH
TRBJ1-1 TRBV4-1 ASSQRDGTEAF